A single sample gave rise to the 30 T cell receptor beta chains below, sequenced in a study of long-term antiretroviral therapy in people with HIV. Running of the v3.0 immunoSEQ assay took place at survey level. Sequencing was performed with immunoSEQ multiplex PCR; in TCRdb, only in-frame clones are kept and a portion is missing. The top ten hold roughly 4% of the sample, which has roughly 42,000 clones, about 86% seen once. Source: unsorted PBMCs, taken 1.2 years after starting antiretroviral therapy. The receptors originated from a woman aged 50 to 60 with HIV.

V gene TRBV6-5 combines with J gene TRBJ2-7, with a weak D call TRBD1 (5 bases). The germline V gene encodes CDR1 MNHEY and CDR2 SVGAGI. The CDR3 runs 16 residues. The V gene lost 2 bases and the J gene lost 2 bases, with 16 bases spanning the gap. The DNA of the CDR3 is TGTGCCAGCAGTTACGAATGGACACCGATTCCCTACGAGCAGTACTTC. Protein: CASSYEWTPIPYEQYF.

The chain combines TRBV25-1 with TRBJ2-3; D is perhaps TRBD2 (6 bases). Trimming took 0 bases from V and 6 from J, leaving 13 bases between them. CDR1 MGHDK and CDR2 SYGVNS come from the germline V gene. CDR3 length: 15 residues. The CDR3 here is CASSEYRRGWDTQYF. CDR3 coding DNA: TGTGCCAGCAGTGAATATAGGCGGGGCTGGGATACGCAGTATTTT.

The gene calls are TRBV5-1 and TRBJ2-2; the match to TRBD1 covers 8 bases. V was clipped by 3 bases and J by 1 base; unmatched bases: 8. The CDR3 sequence is 17 residues long. From germline, CDR1 is SGHRS and CDR2 YFSETQ. The DNA for the CDR3 is TGCGCCAGCAGCTCAGGGGGCCTCCTACTGAACACCGGGGAGCTGTTTTTT. This codes for CASSSGGLLLNTGELFF.

The chain couples TRBV5-3 to TRBJ2-3; 10 bases agree with TRBD1. TRBV5-3 is an open reading frame whose function is uncertain. Trimming removed 4 bases from V and 3 bases from J; junction bases left unmatched: 8. This CDR3 is 16 amino acids long. The CDR3 nucleotides are TGTGCCAGAAGCCACAACCGGGACAGGGGTACAGATACGCAGTATTTT. Translating it yields CARSHNRDRGTDTQYF.

This clone has a handful of counts. This chain links TRBV19 with TRBJ1-3; 8 bases are a match to TRBD1. Germline V gene lookup returns CDR1 LNHDA and CDR2 SQIVND (reference sequence). The CDR3 totals 14 residues. The V segment lost 7 bases and the J segment 1 base; nucleotides outside the gene matches: 3. The CDR3 DNA reads as TGTGCCAGTACGGACAGGGCGTCTGGAAACACCATATATTTT. Amino acid sequence: CASTDRASGNTIYF.

Concerning this clone: One end of the junction varies from germline; a read error may be responsible. The V call is TRBV5-1, the J call TRBJ2-2; D is unclear. CDR1 is SGHRS and CDR2 is YFSETQ in the germline V gene. The CDR3 is 15 residues long. The CDR3 DNA follows: TGCGCCAGCAGCTTAAGTCTAACGAAAACCGGGGAGCTGTTTTTT. The encoded protein is CASSLSLTKTGELFF.

The rearrangement uses TRBV11-3 and TRBJ1-6, with TRBD1 matching over 10 bases. Germline V gene lookup returns CDR1 SGHNT and CDR2 YENEEA. V dropped 4 bases and J dropped 0; count of bases not matched to a gene: 12. This CDR3 comprises 20 residues. The CDR3 protein is CASSCTGQGPLSSYNSPLHF. CDR3 DNA: TGTGCCAGCAGCTGCACGGGACAGGGGCCGCTAAGCTCCTATAATTCACCCCTCCACTTT.

The V call is TRBV27, the J call TRBJ2-5; TRBD1 or TRBD2 may be the D gene (6 bases each). V was shortened by 2 bases and J by 1 base, with 11 bases between the two germline ends. This CDR3 comprises 15 residues. Germline CDR1 reads MNHEY; CDR2 reads SMNVEV (reference sequence). This CDR3 reads CASSLQQGGQETQYF. CDR3 in DNA: TGTGCCAGCAGTTTACAACAGGGAGGCCAAGAGACCCAGTACTTC.

V is TRBV6-4 and J is TRBJ2-1; no reliable D call. CDR1 is MRHNA, CDR2 SNTAGT, per germline. The CDR3 is made up of 15 amino acids. The V end lost 0 bases, the J end lost 0 bases, and 6 bases lay between the germline ends. The CDR3 protein is CASSDSWSSYNEQFF. CDR3 nucleotides: TGTGCCAGCAGTGACTCGTGGAGCTCCTACAATGAGCAGTTCTTC.

J is TRBJ2-5 and V is TRBV7-3; D is ambiguous. The CDR3 contains 14 residues. The V gene lost 1 base and the J gene lost 5 bases, with 11 bases spanning the gap. CDR1 is SGHTA, CDR2 FQGTGA, per germline. CDR3 protein: CASSLNQPGETQYF. DNA for the CDR3: TGTGCCAGCAGCTTAAATCAGCCTGGGGAGACCCAGTACTTC.

This clone was seen a single time. CDR3 protein: CASNLEEGARTEAFF. The CDR3 DNA follows: TGTGCCAGCAATTTGGAGGAGGGGGCGAGGACTGAAGCTTTCTTT. The rearrangement joins TRBV6-5 to TRBJ1-1; 7 bases fit TRBD1. The CDR3 contains 15 residues. Unmatched junction bases numbered 13, after V lost 7 bases and J lost 5 bases. Germline CDR1 is MNHEY and CDR2 is SVGAGI.

This chain joins TRBV30 and TRBJ2-3; TRBD2 might be the D (6 bases). V was shortened by 4 bases and J by 5 bases, with 16 bases between the two germline ends. The CDR3 loop spans 14 amino acids. Germline CDR1 reads GTSNPN; CDR2 reads SVGIG (reference sequence). CDR3 loop: CAWTRGDGKDTQYF. The CDR3 coding sequence is TGTGCCTGGACCCGCGGGGACGGAAAAGATACGCAGTATTTT.

The rearrangement uses TRBV19 and TRBJ2-7; tentatively, D is TRBD1 (6 bases). Trimming shortened V by 10 bases and J by 4 bases, and 17 bases separated the two germline ends. Germline-derived CDR1 and CDR2 are LNHDA and SQIVND (reference sequence). The CDR3 runs to 13 residues. CDR3 coding DNA: TGTGCCACCCGACAGGAGACCGAATACGAGCAGTACTTC. Translating gives CATRQETEYEQYF.

The chain uses TRBV9 and TRBJ2-7; D might be TRBD2 (6 bases). CDR3 length: 15 amino acids. V was cut by 0 bases and J by 0 bases, with 10 bases left in between. Germline lookup yields CDR1 SGDLS and CDR2 YYNGEE. The CDR3 reads CASSVGPGDSYEQYF. Written as DNA, the CDR3 is TGTGCCAGCAGCGTAGGTCCGGGGGACTCCTACGAGCAGTACTTC.

This chain links TRBV29-1 with TRBJ1-3, with 8 bases aligning to TRBD1. This CDR3 comprises 14 residues. V trimming: 4 bases; J trimming: 0 bases; junction bases outside the gene matches: 2. The germline V gene encodes CDR1 SQVTM and CDR2 ANQGSEA. The CDR3 nucleotides read TGCAGCGTTGGAGGGACAGGCTCTGGAAACACCATATATTTT. Residues: CSVGGTGSGNTIYF.

The chain recombines TRBV2 with TRBJ1-2; weak D call: TRBD1 (6 bases). CDR3 size: 16 residues. Germline V lookup: CDR1 SNHLY, CDR2 FYNNEI. Trimming shortened V by 8 bases and J by 4 bases, and 23 bases separated the two germline ends. Here the CDR3 reads CASCVNRDPTIYGYTF. In nucleotides, the CDR3 is TGTGCCAGCTGCGTAAACAGGGATCCCACTATCTATGGCTACACCTTC.

The rearrangement links TRBV11-2 to TRBJ2-7; tentative D call: TRBD1 (5 bases). V shed 1 base and J shed 3 bases, with 13 bases lying between them. Germline CDR1 reads SGHAT; CDR2 reads FQNNGV. The CDR3 contains 15 residues. CDR3 sequence (DNA): TGTGCCAGCAGCTTAGCGGCAGGGTCGTACTACGAGCAGTACTTC. It encodes CASSLAAGSYYEQYF.

A few counts support this clone. This chain uses TRBV27 with TRBJ1-4; perhaps TRBD1 as D (6 bases). CDR1 and CDR2 (germline): MNHEY, SMNVEV (reference sequence). The CDR3 is 16 amino acids. Trimming stripped 5 bases from V and 3 bases from J, with 16 bases between. CDR3: CASSKIQGGANEKLFF. For the CDR3, the DNA is TGTGCCAGCAGTAAAATACAGGGTGGGGCTAATGAAAAACTGTTTTTT.

The chain couples TRBV6-5 to TRBJ2-1; 9 nucleotides line up with TRBD1. With 1 base clipped from V and 5 bases from J, the junction kept 6 bases outside the gene matches. The CDR3 is made up of 16 amino acids. Looked up from germline, CDR1 is MNHEY and CDR2 is SVGAGI. This chain's CDR3 is CASSYWPGQGDNEQFF. The CDR3 DNA follows: TGTGCCAGCAGTTACTGGCCGGGACAGGGTGACAATGAGCAGTTCTTC.

This clone was observed once. The chain couples TRBV4-2 to TRBJ2-4, with no clear D. The germline V gene has CDR1 LGHNA and CDR2 YNFKEQ. There are 16 residues in the CDR3. Trimming removed 1 base at V and 0 bases at J, with 10 bases between. As DNA, the CDR3 is TGTGCCAGCAGCCAAGGGAATGGGGAAGCCAAAAACATTCAGTACTTC. It specifies CASSQGNGEAKNIQYF.

This chain joins TRBV7-9 and TRBJ1-1, with 8 bases that match TRBD1. This CDR3 spans 15 amino acids. Trimming at V came to 5 bases and at J to 0 bases, leaving 5 bases not matched to a gene. Germline CDR1 SEHNR, CDR2 FQNEAQ (reference sequence). CDR3 in DNA: TGTGCCAGCAGCCTTAGACAGGGGCTGAACACTGAAGCTTTCTTT. This gives the protein CASSLRQGLNTEAFF.

For this clone: A junction boundary mismatches the germline segment, possibly from a read error. This chain connects TRBV7-7 to TRBJ1-1, with D unclear. Germline V CDR1 and CDR2: SSHAT, FNYEAQ (reference sequence). This CDR3 has 13 amino acids. The CDR3 DNA follows: TGTGCTAGCAGCTTAGGTCATAACACTGAAGCTTTCTTT. Amino acids: CASSLGHNTEAFF.

The V call is TRBV5-8, the J call TRBJ2-1; D is perhaps TRBD1 or TRBD2 (5 bases each). The CDR3 is made up of 16 amino acids. Trimming took 2 bases from V and 0 from J, leaving 12 bases between them. Germline-derived CDR1 and CDR2 are SGHTS and YDEGEE. CDR3 loop: CASSLDWGSSYNEQFF. CDR3 DNA sequence: TGTGCCAGCAGCTTAGATTGGGGGAGCTCCTACAATGAGCAGTTCTTC. The entire variable domain, with the rest obtained from reference TRBV5-8 and TRBJ2-1, is as follows: EAGVTQSPTHLIKTRGQQATLRCSPISGHTSVYWYQQALGLGLQFLLWYDEGEERNRGNFPPRFSGRQFPNYSSELNVNALELEDSALYLCASSLDWGSSYNEQFFGPGTRLTVL.

The rearrangement links TRBV5-1 to TRBJ1-1; D gene ambiguous. Germline V CDR1 and CDR2: SGHRS, YFSETQ. This CDR3 region has 14 residues. The V gene lost 8 bases and the J gene lost 3 bases, with 17 bases spanning the gap. The DNA of the CDR3 is TGCGCCAGTACCCGCGCGCAGGAAGACACTGAAGCTTTCTTT. Amino acid sequence: CASTRAQEDTEAFF.

V is TRBV11-2 and J is TRBJ2-1; D uncertain. CDR1 and CDR2 (germline): SGHAT, FQNNGV. CDR3 length equals 13 residues. Trimming shortened V by 1 base and J by 4 bases, and 5 bases separated the two germline ends. The CDR3 is CASSLGLYNEQFF. The CDR3 coding sequence is TGTGCCAGCAGCTTAGGGCTTTACAATGAGCAGTTCTTC.

The V and J genes are TRBV25-1 and TRBJ1-4, with TRBD1 matching over 9 bases. Losses at the gene ends were 2 bases for V and 6 bases for J; bases not matched to a gene: 4. Germline V gene lookup returns CDR1 MGHDK and CDR2 SYGVNS. CDR3 length: 15 amino acids. CDR3 protein: CASSEDRGRYEKLFF. CDR3 DNA: TGTGCCAGCAGTGAAGACAGGGGGAGGTATGAAAAACTGTTTTTT.

The genes are TRBV7-8 and TRBJ1-1; D is perhaps TRBD1 (6 bases). The V gene lost 5 bases and the J gene lost 5 bases, with 12 bases spanning the gap. In germline, CDR1 is SGHVS, CDR2 FQNEAQ. CDR3 length equals 13 residues. CDR3 residues: CASSPGVGTEAFF. The CDR3 coding sequence is TGTGCCAGCAGCCCAGGGGTGGGGACTGAAGCTTTCTTT.

V usage is TRBV19 and J usage is TRBJ1-1; 9 nucleotides match TRBD1. The CDR3 spans 14 residues. The germline gives CDR1 LNHDA, CDR2 SQIVND (reference sequence). Unmatched junction bases numbered 6, after V lost 7 bases and J lost 3 bases. CDR3 loop: CASNTWTGDTEAFF. As DNA, the CDR3 is TGTGCCAGTAACACTTGGACAGGGGACACTGAAGCTTTCTTT. Full variable domain (missing parts from reference TRBV19 and TRBJ1-1): DGGITQSPKYLFRKEGQNVTLSCEQNLNHDAMYWYRQDPGQGLRLIYYSQIVNDFQKGDIAEGYSVSREKKESFPLTVTSAQKNPTAFYLCASNTWTGDTEAFFGQGTRLTVV.

This chain links TRBV11-3 with TRBJ2-2; 9 bases line up with TRBD2. Germline values: CDR1 SGHNT, CDR2 YENEEA. V gave up 5 bases and J gave up 2 bases; unmatched junction bases: 3. The CDR3 length is 15 residues. CDR3 amino acids: CASSPTSGNTGELFF. The CDR3 DNA reads TGTGCCAGCAGCCCGACTAGCGGCAACACCGGGGAGCTGTTTTTT.

This chain uses TRBV30 with TRBJ1-6, with D unresolved. Germline V gives CDR1 GTSNPN, CDR2 SVGIG (reference sequence). This CDR3 is 16 amino acids long. V shed 1 base and J shed 4 bases, with 14 bases lying between them. The CDR3 is CAWSGEDREYNSPLHF. The CDR3 DNA reads TGTGCCTGGAGTGGGGAGGATCGCGAGTATAATTCACCCCTCCACTTT.